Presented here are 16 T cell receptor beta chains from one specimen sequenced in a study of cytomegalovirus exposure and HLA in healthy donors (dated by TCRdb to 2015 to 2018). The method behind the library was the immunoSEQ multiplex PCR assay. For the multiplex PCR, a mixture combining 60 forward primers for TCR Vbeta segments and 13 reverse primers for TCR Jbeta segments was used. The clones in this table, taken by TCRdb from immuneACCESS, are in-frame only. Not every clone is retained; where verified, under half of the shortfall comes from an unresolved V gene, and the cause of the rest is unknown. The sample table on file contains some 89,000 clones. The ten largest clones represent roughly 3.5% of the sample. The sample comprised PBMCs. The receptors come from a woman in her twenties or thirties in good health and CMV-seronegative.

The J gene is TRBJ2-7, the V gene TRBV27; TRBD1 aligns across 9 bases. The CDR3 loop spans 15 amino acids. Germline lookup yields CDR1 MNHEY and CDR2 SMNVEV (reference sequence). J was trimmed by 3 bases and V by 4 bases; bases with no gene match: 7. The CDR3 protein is CASSSGQGRYYEQYF. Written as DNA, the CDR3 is TGTGCCAGCAGTTCGGGACAGGGTAGATACTACGAGCAGTACTTC.

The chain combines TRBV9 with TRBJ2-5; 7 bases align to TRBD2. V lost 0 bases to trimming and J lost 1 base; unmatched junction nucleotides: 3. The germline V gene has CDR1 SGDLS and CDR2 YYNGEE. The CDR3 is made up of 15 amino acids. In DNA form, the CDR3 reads TGTGCCAGCAGCGTAGGTTCGGGGGGCCAAGAGACCCAGTACTTC. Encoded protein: CASSVGSGGQETQYF.

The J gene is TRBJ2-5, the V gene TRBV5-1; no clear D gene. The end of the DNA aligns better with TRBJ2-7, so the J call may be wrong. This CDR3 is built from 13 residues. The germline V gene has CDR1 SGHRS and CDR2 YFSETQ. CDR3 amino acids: CASSLSSVYEQYF. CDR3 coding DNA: TGCGCCAGCAGCTTGAGTTCTGTATACGAGCAGTACTTC.

CDR3 sequence: CASSLMAGGLYEQYF. In nucleotides, the CDR3 is TGTGCCAGCAGCTTAATGGCAGGGGGATTGTACGAGCAGTACTTC. The V and J genes are TRBV11-1 and TRBJ2-7; 7 nucleotides line up with TRBD1. The CDR3 extends over 15 amino acids. Per germline, CDR1 SGHAT and CDR2 FQDESV (reference sequence). V lost 2 bases and J lost 4; bases outside the gene matches: 8.

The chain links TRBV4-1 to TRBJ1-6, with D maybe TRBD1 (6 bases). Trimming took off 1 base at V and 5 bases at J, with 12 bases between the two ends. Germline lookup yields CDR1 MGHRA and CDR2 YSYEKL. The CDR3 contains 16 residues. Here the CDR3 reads CASSQVSGGDNSPLHF. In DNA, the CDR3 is TGCGCCAGCAGCCAAGTATCGGGGGGCGATAATTCACCCCTCCACTTT.

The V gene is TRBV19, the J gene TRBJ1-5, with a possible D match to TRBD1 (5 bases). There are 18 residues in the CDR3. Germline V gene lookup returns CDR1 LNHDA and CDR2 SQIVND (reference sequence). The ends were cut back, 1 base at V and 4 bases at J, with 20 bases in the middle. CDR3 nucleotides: TGTGCCAGTAGTATAGGTCGACAACAAGGGGTCCAGAATCAGCCCCAGCATTTT. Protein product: CASSIGRQQGVQNQPQHF.

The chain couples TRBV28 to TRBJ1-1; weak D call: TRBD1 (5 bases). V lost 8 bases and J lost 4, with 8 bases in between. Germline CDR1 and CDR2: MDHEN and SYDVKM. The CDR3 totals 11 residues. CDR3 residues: CASLGGTEAFF. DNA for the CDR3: TGTGCCAGCCTGGGGGGCACTGAAGCTTTCTTT.

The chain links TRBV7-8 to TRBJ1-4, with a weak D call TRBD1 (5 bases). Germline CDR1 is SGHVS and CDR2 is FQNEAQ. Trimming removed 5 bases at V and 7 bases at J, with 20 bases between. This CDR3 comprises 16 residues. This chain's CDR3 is CASSHHRRQAVEKLFF. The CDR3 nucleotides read TGTGCCAGCAGCCACCACAGGCGCCAGGCCGTTGAAAAACTGTTTTTT.

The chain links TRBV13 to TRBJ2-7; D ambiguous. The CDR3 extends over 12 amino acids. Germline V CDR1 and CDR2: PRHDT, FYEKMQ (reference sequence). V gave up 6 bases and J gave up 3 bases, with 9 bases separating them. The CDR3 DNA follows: TGTGCCAGCAGTTCATTCGGCTACGAGCAGTACTTC. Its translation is CASSSFGYEQYF.

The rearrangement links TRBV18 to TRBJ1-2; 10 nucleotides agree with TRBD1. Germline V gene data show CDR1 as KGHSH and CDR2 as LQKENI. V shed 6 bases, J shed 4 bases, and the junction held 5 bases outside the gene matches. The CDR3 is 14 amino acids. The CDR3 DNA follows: TGTGCCAGCTCGGGAGACAGGGGGCTCTATGGCTACACCTTC. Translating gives CASSGDRGLYGYTF.

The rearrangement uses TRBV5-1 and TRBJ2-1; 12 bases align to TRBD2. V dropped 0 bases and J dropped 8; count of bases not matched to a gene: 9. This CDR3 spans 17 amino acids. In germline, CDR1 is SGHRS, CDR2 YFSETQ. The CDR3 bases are TGCGCCAGCAGCTTGGTCCCTAGCGGGAGGGGTGCAGATGAGCAGTTCTTC. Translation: CASSLVPSGRGADEQFF. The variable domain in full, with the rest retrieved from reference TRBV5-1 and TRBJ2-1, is KAGVTQTPRYLIKTRGQQVTLSCSPISGHRSVSWYQQTPGQGLQFLFEYFSETQRNKGNFPGRFSGRQFSNSRSEMNVSTLELGDSALYLCASSLVPSGRGADEQFFGPGTRLTVL.

Here the CDR3 reads CASSYYRGWGTDTQYF. The CDR3 nucleotides are TGTGCCAGCAGTTACTATCGGGGGTGGGGCACAGATACGCAGTATTTT. V is TRBV6-5 and J is TRBJ2-3, with D possibly being TRBD2 (6 bases). Per germline, CDR1 MNHEY and CDR2 SVGAGI. The CDR3 runs 16 residues. The V gene lost 1 base and the J gene lost 1 base, with 12 bases spanning the gap.

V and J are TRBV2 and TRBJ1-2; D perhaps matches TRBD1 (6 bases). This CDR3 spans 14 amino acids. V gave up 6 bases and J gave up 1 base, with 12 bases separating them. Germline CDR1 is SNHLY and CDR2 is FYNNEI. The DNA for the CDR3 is TGTGCCAGCAGGGGCAGGGGAAGTAACTATGGCTACACCTTC. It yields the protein CASRGRGSNYGYTF.

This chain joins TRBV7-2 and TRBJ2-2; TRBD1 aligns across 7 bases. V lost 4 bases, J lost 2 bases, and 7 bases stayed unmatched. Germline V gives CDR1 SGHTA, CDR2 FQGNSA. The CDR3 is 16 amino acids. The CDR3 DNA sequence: TGTGCCAGCAGCTCAGAGGGACAGATAAACACCGGGGAGCTGTTTTTT. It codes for CASSSEGQINTGELFF. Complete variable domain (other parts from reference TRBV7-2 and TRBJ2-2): GAGVSQSPSNKVTEKGKDVELRCDPISGHTALYWYRQSLGQGLEFLIYFQGNSAPDKSGLPSDRFSAERTGGSVSTLTIQRTQQEDSAVYLCASSSEGQINTGELFFGEGSRLTVL.

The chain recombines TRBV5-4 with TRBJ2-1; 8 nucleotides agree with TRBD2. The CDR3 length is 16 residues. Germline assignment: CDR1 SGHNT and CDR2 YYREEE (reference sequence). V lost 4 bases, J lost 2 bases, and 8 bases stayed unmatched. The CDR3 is CASSPRLARAYNEQFF. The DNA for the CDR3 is TGTGCCAGCAGCCCGCGACTAGCGCGAGCCTACAATGAGCAGTTCTTC. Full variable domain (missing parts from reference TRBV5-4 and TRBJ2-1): ETGVTQSPTHLIKTRGQQVTLRCSSQSGHNTVSWYQQALGQGPQFIFQYYREEENGRGNFPPRFSGLQFPNYSSELNVNALELDDSALYLCASSPRLARAYNEQFFGPGTRLTVL.

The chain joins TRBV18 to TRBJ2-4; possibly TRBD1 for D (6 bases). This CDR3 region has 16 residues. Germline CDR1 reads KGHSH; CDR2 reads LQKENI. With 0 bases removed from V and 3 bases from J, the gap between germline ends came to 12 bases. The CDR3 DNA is TGTGCCAGCTCACCACCGGGGACACACAACAAAAACATTCAGTACTTC. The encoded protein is CASSPPGTHNKNIQYF.